This T cell receptor (beta chain) was observed in a study of identical twins. Overall study findings and caveats: A partial confounding effect on zero-insertion analyses could come from invariant MAIT and iNKT cells.

TCRdb processed the 5' RACE reads anew with MiXCR; each CDR3 protein has one entry. The repertoire holds 690,000 or so distinct CDR3 sequences, with around 8.6% as singletons. This clonotype was counted a few times. Its antigen is still unknown. Trimming removed 0 bases from V and 6 bases from J, with 6 bases in between. The CDR3 has 12 residues. CDR1 and CDR2 from the germline V gene are LNHNV and YYDKDF (reference sequence). These data also formed part of another study, on yellow fever vaccine responses in identical twins.

Specimen: PBMCs. This TCR derives from a woman between 18 and 29 years old in good health. The genes are TRBV15 and TRBJ2-7, with D perhaps matching TRBD2 (5 bases). Here the CDR3 DNA reads TGTGCCACCAGCAGAGAACGGGGCGAGCAGTACTTC. This codes for CATSRERGEQYF.